This T cell receptor (beta chain) was observed in a study of response to subunit inactivated influenza vaccine. CDR3 length equals 14 residues. The ends were cut back, 3 bases at V and 4 bases at J, with 12 bases in the middle. One entry per CDR3 protein results from TCRdb running MiXCR on the RT-PCR reads. The profile shows around 470,000 distinct CDR3 sequences, around 7.9% of them singletons. This clonotype was seen many times. This TCR was recovered from a man aged 45 to 75 who received an inactivated influenza vaccine. Sequenced here: PBMCs from blood, sampled about 24 months after vaccination. This chain uses TRBV12-3 or TRBV12-4 with TRBJ2-5, with D perhaps matching TRBD1 or TRBD2 (7 bases each). CDR3 nucleotide sequence: TGTGCCAGCAGTTTGGTCAGGGGGGGAGAGACCCAGTACTTC. It translates to CASSLVRGGETQYF.